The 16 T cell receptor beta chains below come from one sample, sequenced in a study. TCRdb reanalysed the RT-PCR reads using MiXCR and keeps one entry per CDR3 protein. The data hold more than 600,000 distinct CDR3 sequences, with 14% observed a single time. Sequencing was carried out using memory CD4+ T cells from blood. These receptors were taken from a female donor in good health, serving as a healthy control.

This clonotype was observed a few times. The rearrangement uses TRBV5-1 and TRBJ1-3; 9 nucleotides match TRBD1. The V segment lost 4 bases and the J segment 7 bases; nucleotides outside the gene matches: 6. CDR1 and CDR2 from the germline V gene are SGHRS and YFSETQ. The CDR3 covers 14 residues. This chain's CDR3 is CASSIGQGKNTIYF. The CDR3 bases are TGCGCCAGCAGCATTGGACAGGGGAAGAACACCATATATTTT. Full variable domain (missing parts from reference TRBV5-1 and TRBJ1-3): KAGVTQTPRYLIKTRGQQVTLSCSPISGHRSVSWYQQTPGQGLQFLFEYFSETQRNKGNFPGRFSGRQFSNSRSEMNVSTLELGDSALYLCASSIGQGKNTIYFGEGSWLTVV.

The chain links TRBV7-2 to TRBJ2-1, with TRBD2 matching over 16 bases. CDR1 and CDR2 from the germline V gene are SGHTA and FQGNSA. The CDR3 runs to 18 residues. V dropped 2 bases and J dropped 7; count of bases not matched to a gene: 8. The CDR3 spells CASSLKPGTSGRGNEQFF. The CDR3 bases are TGTGCCAGCAGCTTAAAGCCCGGGACTAGCGGGAGGGGGAATGAGCAGTTCTTC.

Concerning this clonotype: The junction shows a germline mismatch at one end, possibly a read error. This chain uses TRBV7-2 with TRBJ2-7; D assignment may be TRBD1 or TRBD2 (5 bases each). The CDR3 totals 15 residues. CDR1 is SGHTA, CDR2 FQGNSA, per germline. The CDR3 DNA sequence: TGTCCCAGCAGCGCTCGGGACCCCCCGTCCTACGAGCAGTACTTC. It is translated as CPSSARDPPSYEQYF. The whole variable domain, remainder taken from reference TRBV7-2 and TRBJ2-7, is GAGVSQSPSNKVTEKGKDVELRCDPISGHTALYWYRQSLGQGLEFLIYFQGNSAPDKSGLPSDRFSAERTGGSVSTLTIQRTQQEDSAVYLCPSSARDPPSYEQYFGPGTRLTVT.

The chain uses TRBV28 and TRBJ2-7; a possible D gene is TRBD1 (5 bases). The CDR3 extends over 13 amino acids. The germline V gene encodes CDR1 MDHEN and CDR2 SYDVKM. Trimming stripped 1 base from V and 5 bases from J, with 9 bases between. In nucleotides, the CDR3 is TGTGCCAGCAGTTTATCAGGGTACCACGAGCAGTACTTC. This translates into CASSLSGYHEQYF. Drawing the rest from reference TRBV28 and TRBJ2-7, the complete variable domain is DVKVTQSSRYLVKRTGEKVFLECVQDMDHENMFWYRQDPGLGLRLIYFSYDVKMKEKGDIPEGYSVSREKKERFSLILESASTNQTSMYLCASSLSGYHEQYFGPGTRLTVT.

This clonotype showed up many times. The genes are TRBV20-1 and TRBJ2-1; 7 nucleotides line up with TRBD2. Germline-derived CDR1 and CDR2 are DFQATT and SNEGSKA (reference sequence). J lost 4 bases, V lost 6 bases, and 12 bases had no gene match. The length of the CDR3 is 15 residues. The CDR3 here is CSAPASGSLYNEQFF. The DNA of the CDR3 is TGCAGTGCCCCGGCTAGCGGAAGTCTTTACAATGAGCAGTTCTTC.

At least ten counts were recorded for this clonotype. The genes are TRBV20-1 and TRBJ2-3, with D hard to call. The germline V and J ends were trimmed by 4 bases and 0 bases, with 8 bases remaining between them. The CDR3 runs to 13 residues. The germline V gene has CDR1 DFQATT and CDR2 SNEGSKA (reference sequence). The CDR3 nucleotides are TGCAGTGCTACCAGAGCCAGCACAGATACGCAGTATTTT. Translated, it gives CSATRASTDTQYF.

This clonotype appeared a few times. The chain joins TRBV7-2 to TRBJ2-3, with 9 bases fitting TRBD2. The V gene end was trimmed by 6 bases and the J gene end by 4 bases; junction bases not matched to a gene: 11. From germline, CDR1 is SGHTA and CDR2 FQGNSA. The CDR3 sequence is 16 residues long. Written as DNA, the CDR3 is TGTGCCAGCAGGCCTATTCTAGCGGGGAGGGCAGATACGCAGTATTTT. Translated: CASRPILAGRADTQYF.

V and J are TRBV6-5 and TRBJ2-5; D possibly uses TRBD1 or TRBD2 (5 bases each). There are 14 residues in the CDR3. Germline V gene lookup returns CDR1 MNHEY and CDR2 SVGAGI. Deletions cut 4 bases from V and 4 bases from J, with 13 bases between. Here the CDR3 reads CASSSYGTLETQYF. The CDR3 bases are TGTGCCAGCAGTTCCTATGGGACCTTAGAGACCCAGTACTTC.

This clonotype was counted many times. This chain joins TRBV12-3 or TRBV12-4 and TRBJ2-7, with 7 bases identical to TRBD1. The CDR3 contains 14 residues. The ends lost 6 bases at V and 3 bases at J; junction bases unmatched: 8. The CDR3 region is CASSPIRDSYEQYF. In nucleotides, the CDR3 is TGTGCCAGCAGCCCAATTCGGGACAGCTACGAGCAGTACTTC.

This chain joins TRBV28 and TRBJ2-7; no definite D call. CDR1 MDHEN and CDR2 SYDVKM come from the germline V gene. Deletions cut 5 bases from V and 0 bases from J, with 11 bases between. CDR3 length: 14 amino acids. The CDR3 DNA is TGTGCCAGCAGTGTTCTGACTTTCTCCTACGAGCAGTACTTC. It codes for CASSVLTFSYEQYF.

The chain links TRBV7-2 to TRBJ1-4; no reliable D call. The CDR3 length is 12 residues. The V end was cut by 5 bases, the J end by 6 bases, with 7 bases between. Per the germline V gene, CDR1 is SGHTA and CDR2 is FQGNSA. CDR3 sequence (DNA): TGTGCCAGCAGCCGGTTGGATGAAAAACTGTTTTTT. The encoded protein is CASSRLDEKLFF.

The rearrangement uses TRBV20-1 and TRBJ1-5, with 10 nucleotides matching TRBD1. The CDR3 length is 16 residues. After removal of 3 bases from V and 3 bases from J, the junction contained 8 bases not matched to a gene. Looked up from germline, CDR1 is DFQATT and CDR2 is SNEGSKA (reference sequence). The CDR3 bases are TGCAGTGCTAGGGAGGACAGGGGGAAGATCAATCAGCCCCAGCATTTT. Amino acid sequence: CSAREDRGKINQPQHF.

CDR3 residues: CASSVSEVDSYEQYF. The CDR3 nucleotides read TGTGCCAGCAGCGTCTCGGAGGTGGACTCCTACGAGCAGTACTTC. The chain employs TRBV9 and TRBJ2-7; D perhaps matches TRBD2 (5 bases). V lost 2 bases, J lost 0 bases, and 12 bases lay in between. The CDR3 has 15 residues. CDR1 is SGDLS, CDR2 YYNGEE, per germline.

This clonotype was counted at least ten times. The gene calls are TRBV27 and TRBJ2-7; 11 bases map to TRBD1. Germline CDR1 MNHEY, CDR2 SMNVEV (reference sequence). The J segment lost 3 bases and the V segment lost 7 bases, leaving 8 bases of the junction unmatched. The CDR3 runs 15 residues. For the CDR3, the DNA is TGTGCCAGCACCTTAAAAGGGACAGGGGGCTACGAGCAGTACTTC. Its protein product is CASTLKGTGGYEQYF.

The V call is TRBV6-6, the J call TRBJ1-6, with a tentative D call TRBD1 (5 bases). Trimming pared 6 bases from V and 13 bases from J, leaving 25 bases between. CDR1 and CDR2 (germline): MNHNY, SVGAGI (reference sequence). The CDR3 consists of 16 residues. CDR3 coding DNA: TGTGCCAGCAGCCCCTCACCGACAGCCCGGAGGATTCCCCTCCACTTT. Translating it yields CASSPSPTARRIPLHF.

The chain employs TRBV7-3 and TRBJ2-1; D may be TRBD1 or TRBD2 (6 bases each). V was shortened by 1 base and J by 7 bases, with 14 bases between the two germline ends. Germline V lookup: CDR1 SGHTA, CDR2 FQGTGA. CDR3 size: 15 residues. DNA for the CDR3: TGTGCCAGCAGCTTAAGCCAGGGGAGGTCTAATGAGCAGTTCTTC. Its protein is CASSLSQGRSNEQFF.